A single sample is the source of the 7 T cell receptor beta chains below, sequenced in a study of blood T cell repertoires in COVID-19. Sequenced by immunoSEQ multiplex PCR; TCRdb stores in-frame clones only, minus some. The data contain over 120,000 clones, over 80% of them seen just once; the ten biggest clones take up around 0.91%. The sample was peripheral blood. These receptors were taken from a woman between 50 and 59 years old with acute or convalescent COVID-19.

This rearrangement joins TRBV7-3 to TRBJ1-1; D is ambiguous. The CDR3 loop spans 15 amino acids. Germline CDR1 SGHTA, CDR2 FQGTGA. Between the trimmed V and J ends, which lost 6 bases and 3 bases, there was a span of 17 bases. CDR3 nucleotides: TGTGCCAGCAGGGCCTCACGGAGTACCGACACTGAAGCTTTCTTT. Translating gives CASRASRSTDTEAFF.

The chain has TRBV19 and TRBJ2-2; D is possibly TRBD2 (7 bases). This CDR3 contains 18 residues. Germline V gene lookup returns CDR1 LNHDA and CDR2 SQIVND (reference sequence). Trimming removed 0 bases from V and 7 bases from J, with 21 bases in between. In nucleotides, the CDR3 is TGTGCCAGTAGTATAGAGTCCGGGGGGCGGTTTCTTGGCGGGGAGCTGTTTTTT. Its translation is CASSIESGGRFLGGELFF.

The V and J genes are TRBV5-6 and TRBJ1-6; D not certain. Germline loops: CDR1 SGHDT, CDR2 YYEEEE. This CDR3 region has 15 residues. The germline V and J ends were trimmed by 0 bases and 10 bases, with 14 bases remaining between them. The CDR3: CASSLALEQTSPLHF. CDR3 DNA sequence: TGTGCCAGCAGCTTGGCCTTGGAGCAGACCTCACCCCTCCACTTT. The whole variable domain, remainder taken from reference TRBV5-6 and TRBJ1-6, is DAGVTQSPTHLIKTRGQQVTLRCSPKSGHDTVSWYQQALGQGPQFIFQYYEEEERQRGNFPDRFSGHQFPNYSSELNVNALLLGDSALYLCASSLALEQTSPLHFGNGTRLTVT.

This sequence joins TRBV5-1 and TRBJ1-5; D possibly corresponds to TRBD1 (6 bases). The germline CDR1 and CDR2 sequences are SGHRS and YFSETQ. Trimming removed 7 bases from V and 8 bases from J, with 22 bases in between. The CDR3 runs 15 residues. CDR3 bases: TGCGCCAGCTCCTTTAGTGGTTTAAAGGGGGAGCCCCAGCATTTT. Its protein product is CASSFSGLKGEPQHF.

V and J are TRBV6-1 and TRBJ2-3; D gene ambiguous. This CDR3 is 15 amino acids long. V dropped 2 bases and J dropped 0 bases, with 9 bases sitting between them. The germline gives CDR1 MNHNS, CDR2 SASEGT. CDR3 nucleotides: TGTGCCAGCAGTGAATTCCCAGGCAGCACAGATACGCAGTATTTT. This encodes CASSEFPGSTDTQYF.

This chain uses TRBV11-2 with TRBJ2-4; D is undetermined. CDR1 and CDR2 (germline): SGHAT, FQNNGV. Trimming shortened V by 6 bases and J by 0 bases, and 15 bases separated the two germline ends. The CDR3 contains 16 residues. The CDR3 loop is CASSPLQKLAKNIQYF. As DNA, the CDR3 is TGTGCCAGCAGTCCCCTACAGAAACTAGCCAAAAACATTCAGTACTTC.

The J gene is TRBJ2-2, the V gene TRBV6-5; weak D call: TRBD1 (6 bases). V lost 2 bases, J lost 1 base, and 8 bases lay in between. The CDR3 is made up of 15 amino acids. Per germline, CDR1 MNHEY and CDR2 SVGAGI. The CDR3 nucleotides are TGTGCCAGCAGTTACCACAGGGAGAACACCGGGGAGCTGTTTTTT. It codes for CASSYHRENTGELFF.